The 26 T cell receptor beta chains presented below share a single source sample, sequenced in a study of shared clonotypes between healthy human individuals. TCRdb's table, derived via immunoSEQ multiplex PCR, lists solely in-frame clones and lacks some. The sample includes about 1.4 million clones, roughly 96% seen only once; the top ten take approximately 1.2%. Sequencing input: naive CD4+ T cells sorted from blood. Subset defined: CD45RA+ positively selected. These receptor sequences come from a man aged 25-45 years in good health.

The chain is built from TRBV2 and TRBJ1-2; 8 bases are a match to TRBD1. CDR3 length equals 16 residues. The trim removed 2 bases at V and 3 bases at J, leaving 8 bases unmatched. CDR1 is SNHLY, CDR2 FYNNEI, per germline. CDR3 residues: CASSERQGAHYYGYTF. The CDR3 nucleotides read TGTGCCAGCAGTGAACGGCAGGGGGCTCACTACTATGGCTACACCTTC.

V and J are TRBV19 and TRBJ1-1; 11 bases line up with TRBD1. Germline V CDR1 and CDR2: LNHDA, SQIVND (reference sequence). The CDR3 extends over 14 amino acids. With 4 bases clipped from V and 7 bases from J, the junction kept 5 bases outside the gene matches. The CDR3 reads CASSKGQGVSEAFF. DNA for the CDR3: TGTGCCAGTAGTAAGGGACAGGGGGTCAGTGAAGCTTTCTTT. Filled out from reference TRBV19 and TRBJ1-1, the complete variable domain reads DGGITQSPKYLFRKEGQNVTLSCEQNLNHDAMYWYRQDPGQGLRLIYYSQIVNDFQKGDIAEGYSVSREKKESFPLTVTSAQKNPTAFYLCASSKGQGVSEAFFGQGTRLTVV.

V usage is TRBV5-1 and J usage is TRBJ2-6; no firm D call. Germline V gene data show CDR1 as SGHRS and CDR2 as YFSETQ. The CDR3 extends over 17 amino acids. V lost 4 bases and J 3 bases, leaving 17 bases between the germline ends. In DNA form, the CDR3 reads TGCGCCAGCAGCATGTCCTCAGTCTCTAATGGGGCCAACGTCCTGACTTTC. The encoded protein is CASSMSSVSNGANVLTF.

With respect to this clone: Additional DNA sequences in this sample encode the identical CDR3. The chain recombines TRBV11-3 with TRBJ2-3; no definite D call. The V gene lost 1 base and the J gene lost 2 bases, with 7 bases spanning the gap. The CDR3 consists of 14 residues. The germline V gene has CDR1 SGHNT and CDR2 YENEEA. The CDR3, as DNA: TGTGCCAGCAGCTTAGGTCGGACCACAGATACGCAGTATTTT. Its protein is CASSLGRTTDTQYF.

V is TRBV2 and J is TRBJ2-3, with 10 bases fitting TRBD1. The V gene end was trimmed by 6 bases and the J gene end by 2 bases; junction bases not matched to a gene: 5. Germline CDR1 SNHLY, CDR2 FYNNEI. The CDR3 has 15 amino acids. The CDR3 DNA sequence: TGTGCCAGCAGCGAGACAGGGGGCAACACAGATACGCAGTATTTT. Translating it yields CASSETGGNTDTQYF.

The genes are TRBV7-8 and TRBJ2-7; 10 bases agree with TRBD1. This CDR3 comprises 15 residues. J gave up 5 bases and V 5 bases, and 9 bases lay outside the gene matches. Germline V gene lookup returns CDR1 SGHVS and CDR2 FQNEAQ. The CDR3 sequence: CASSPVGQGFNEQYF. The CDR3 coding sequence is TGTGCCAGCAGCCCAGTGGGACAGGGGTTTAACGAGCAGTACTTC.

J is TRBJ1-3 and V is TRBV7-5. TRBV7-5 is deemed a pseudogene. The CDR3 runs 16 residues. The DNA of the CDR3 is TGTGTCAGAAGCTTAGTTATCACGCTCTGGAAGAACACCATATATTTT. Residues: CVRSLVITLWKNTIYF.

The V gene is TRBV11-2, the J gene TRBJ2-5; D unresolved. V gave up 8 bases and J gave up 3 bases, with 19 bases separating them. The CDR3 runs 15 residues. Germline V gives CDR1 SGHAT, CDR2 FQNNGV. The CDR3 region has the DNA TGTGCCAGCCGAGCTATACGGGCAGGTAAAGAGACCCAGTACTTC. Amino acid sequence: CASRAIRAGKETQYF. The variable domain in full, with the rest retrieved from reference TRBV11-2 and TRBJ2-5, is EAGVAQSPRYKIIEKRQSVAFWCNPISGHATLYWYQQILGQGPKLLIQFQNNGVVDDSQLPKDRFSAERLKGVDSTLKIQPAKLEDSAVYLCASRAIRAGKETQYFGPGTRLLVL.

The CDR3 spells CASSNRPGGDTQYF. The CDR3 DNA is TGCGCCAGCAGCAACAGACCCGGCGGGGATACGCAGTATTTT. This chain links TRBV5-1 with TRBJ2-3, with D possibly being TRBD2 (5 bases). CDR1 is SGHRS, CDR2 YFSETQ, per germline. V gave up 4 bases and J gave up 6 bases, with 15 bases separating them. This CDR3 is built from 14 residues.

The gene calls are TRBV7-9 and TRBJ2-3; D uncertain. Between the trimmed V and J ends, which lost 5 bases and 2 bases, there was a span of 11 bases. Germline CDR1 is SEHNR and CDR2 is FQNEAQ (reference sequence). The CDR3 is 14 residues long. DNA for the CDR3: TGTGCCAGCAGCCGCGGACCGTCCACAGATACGCAGTATTTT. It specifies CASSRGPSTDTQYF.

The chain is built from TRBV28 and TRBJ2-1; 15 bases line up with TRBD2. CDR1 MDHEN and CDR2 SYDVKM come from the germline V gene. J gave up 11 bases and V 6 bases, and 5 bases lay outside the gene matches. This CDR3 has 14 amino acids. Here the CDR3 DNA reads TGTGCCAGCAGCCCGGGACTAGCGGGAGGAAAGCAGTTCTTC. This codes for CASSPGLAGGKQFF.

The CDR3 loop is CASSPEGYTQYF. CDR3 sequence (DNA): TGTGCCAGCAGCCCGGAAGGATATACGCAGTATTTT. V gene TRBV6-5 combines with J gene TRBJ2-3; D uncertain. The CDR3 length is 12 residues. Germline assignment: CDR1 MNHEY and CDR2 SVGAGI. Trimming took off 6 bases at V and 7 bases at J, with 11 bases between the two ends.

This clone showed up just once. This sequence joins TRBV9 and TRBJ2-7; 9 nucleotides align to TRBD2. Germline loops: CDR1 SGDLS, CDR2 YYNGEE. CDR3 size: 15 residues. J was trimmed by 6 bases and V by 0 bases; bases with no gene match: 7. CDR3 bases: TGTGCCAGCAGCGTAGGCCTAGCGGGACTATCCGAGCAGTACTTC. This encodes CASSVGLAGLSEQYF.

J is TRBJ2-1 and V is TRBV2; 11 positions match TRBD2. Per germline, CDR1 SNHLY and CDR2 FYNNEI. This CDR3 contains 18 residues. V lost 7 bases and J lost 1; bases outside the gene matches: 12. In DNA, the CDR3 is TGTGCCAGCACTATCGTAGGGACTAGCGGACGTTCCTACAATGAGCAGTTCTTC. Protein product: CASTIVGTSGRSYNEQFF. The full variable domain, its missing parts supplied by reference TRBV2 and TRBJ2-1, is EPEVTQTPSHQVTQMGQEVILRCVPISNHLYFYWYRQILGQKVEFLVSFYNNEISEKSEIFDDQFSVERPDGSNFTLKIRSTKLEDSAMYFCASTIVGTSGRSYNEQFFGPGTRLTVL.

The chain recombines TRBV4-1 with TRBJ1-5; TRBD1 might be the D (5 bases). Germline V gene sequence: CDR1 MGHRA, CDR2 YSYEKL. Trimming took off 0 bases at V and 3 bases at J, with 9 bases between the two ends. This CDR3 is 15 amino acids long. The CDR3 reads CASSQEGVYNQPQHF. DNA for the CDR3: TGCGCCAGCAGCCAAGAAGGGGTATACAATCAGCCCCAGCATTTT.

The V gene is TRBV30, the J gene TRBJ1-5; D unclear. Germline V gene sequence: CDR1 GTSNPN, CDR2 SVGIG (reference sequence). V was shortened by 1 base and J by 7 bases, with 14 bases between the two germline ends. CDR3 length equals 14 residues. Here the CDR3 reads CAWSGVAVNQPQHF. CDR3 sequence (DNA): TGTGCCTGGAGTGGGGTTGCGGTGAACCAGCCCCAGCATTTT. Supplemented by reference TRBV30 and TRBJ1-5, the full variable domain reads SQTIHQWPATLVQPVGSPLSLECTVEGTSNPNLYWYRQAAGRGLQLLFYSVGIGQISSEVPQNLSASRPQDRQFILSSKKLLLSDSGFYLCAWSGVAVNQPQHFGDGTRLSIL.

The rearrangement links TRBV9 to TRBJ2-5, with 14 nucleotides matching TRBD2. V was clipped by 3 bases and J by 1 base; unmatched bases: 11. This CDR3 has 19 residues. Germline loops: CDR1 SGDLS, CDR2 YYNGEE. The chain's CDR3 is CASSAGRLAGGETQETQYF. In DNA form, the CDR3 reads TGTGCCAGCAGCGCGGGGAGACTAGCGGGAGGGGAAACCCAAGAGACCCAGTACTTC.

This chain links TRBV7-9 with TRBJ1-1, with D unclear. The CDR3 runs to 15 residues. CDR1 and CDR2 from the germline V gene are SEHNR and FQNEAQ (reference sequence). V gave up 3 bases and J gave up 4 bases, with 15 bases separating them. CDR3 sequence: CASSFKPLGTTEAFF. For the CDR3, the DNA is TGTGCCAGCAGCTTTAAGCCACTGGGTACCACTGAAGCTTTCTTT.

The gene calls are TRBV27 and TRBJ1-1; possible D gene TRBD1, 5 bases. This CDR3 region has 14 residues. Trimming stripped 3 bases from V and 3 bases from J, with 11 bases between. Germline assignment: CDR1 MNHEY and CDR2 SMNVEV (reference sequence). In DNA form, the CDR3 reads TGTGCCAGCAGTTTCCGGGGGACTGACACTGAAGCTTTCTTT. The encoded protein is CASSFRGTDTEAFF.

The CDR3 is CASSPGTGDYEQYF. CDR3 DNA: TGTGCCAGCAGCCCCGGGACAGGGGACTACGAGCAGTACTTC. The chain uses TRBV5-4 and TRBJ2-7; 10 nucleotides match TRBD1. The junction had 4 bases not matched to a gene; V was cut back by 4 bases and J by 3 bases. Germline V gives CDR1 SGHNT, CDR2 YYREEE (reference sequence). The CDR3 runs 14 residues. Looking up the rest from reference TRBV5-4 and TRBJ2-7 gives the full variable domain: ETGVTQSPTHLIKTRGQQVTLRCSSQSGHNTVSWYQQALGQGPQFIFQYYREEENGRGNFPPRFSGLQFPNYSSELNVNALELDDSALYLCASSPGTGDYEQYFGPGTRLTVT.

This rearrangement joins TRBV19 to TRBJ2-2; TRBD1 or TRBD2 may be the D gene (5 bases each). From germline, CDR1 is LNHDA and CDR2 SQIVND (reference sequence). This CDR3 comprises 16 residues. Trimming pared 6 bases from V and 1 base from J, leaving 15 bases between. CDR3 DNA sequence: TGTGCCAGTAGCAATTCGGGACGTAAGAACACCGGGGAGCTGTTTTTT. Its protein product is CASSNSGRKNTGELFF. The whole variable domain, filled in from reference TRBV19 and TRBJ2-2, reads DGGITQSPKYLFRKEGQNVTLSCEQNLNHDAMYWYRQDPGQGLRLIYYSQIVNDFQKGDIAEGYSVSREKKESFPLTVTSAQKNPTAFYLCASSNSGRKNTGELFFGEGSRLTVL.

The V and J genes are TRBV7-9 and TRBJ1-3; the D gene is possibly TRBD1 (5 bases). V lost 2 bases and J 4 bases, leaving 18 bases between the germline ends. This CDR3 has 17 residues. Germline V lookup: CDR1 SEHNR, CDR2 FQNEAQ (reference sequence). The CDR3 sequence is CASSLLGQGRFGNTIYF. As DNA, the CDR3 is TGTGCCAGCAGCTTACTTGGGCAGGGAAGGTTCGGAAACACCATATATTTT.

About this clone: Within the sample, other DNA sequences also encode this same CDR3. This chain's CDR3 is CASSPSGSSYNEQFF. CDR3 nucleotides: TGTGCCAGTAGTCCGAGCGGGAGTTCCTACAATGAGCAGTTCTTC. The rearrangement links TRBV19 to TRBJ2-1; 8 nucleotides agree with TRBD2. V gave up 5 bases and J gave up 1 base; unmatched junction bases: 4. Germline V CDR1 and CDR2: LNHDA, SQIVND (reference sequence). This CDR3 has 15 amino acids.

The chain has TRBV10-3 and TRBJ2-1; D is undetermined. V lost 3 bases and J lost 0, with 12 bases in between. The CDR3 runs 16 residues. Germline CDR1 ENHRY, CDR2 SYGVKD. As DNA, the CDR3 is TGTGCCATCAGTGATGTAAAGGGCAGCTCCTACAATGAGCAGTTCTTC. Protein product: CAISDVKGSSYNEQFF.

The CDR3 DNA reads as TGCAGTGCAAACTACAGGGACGGCTACACCTTC. It translates to CSANYRDGYTF. This chain connects TRBV20-1 to TRBJ1-2; D possibly corresponds to TRBD1 (6 bases). The V end was cut by 6 bases, the J end by 8 bases, with 13 bases between. The CDR3 spans 11 residues. CDR1 is DFQATT, CDR2 SNEGSKA, per germline (reference sequence).

V is TRBV9 and J is TRBJ2-7; a weak D match, TRBD1 (5 bases). CDR3 size: 14 residues. The germline CDR1 and CDR2 sequences are SGDLS and YYNGEE. V was shortened by 4 bases and J by 0 bases, with 11 bases between the two germline ends. CDR3 in amino acids: CASSPNRNSYEQYF. CDR3 nucleotide sequence: TGTGCCAGCAGCCCTAACAGGAACTCCTACGAGCAGTACTTC.